The T cell receptor beta chain described here comes from a study of shared clonotypes between healthy human individuals. The wider study: Donors consisted of two women and a few men between 18 and 49.

The ends were cut back, 3 bases at V and 4 bases at J, with 12 bases in the middle. The CDR3 extends over 14 amino acids. Germline lookup yields CDR1 MNHEY and CDR2 SMNVEV (reference sequence). Profiling relied on immunoSEQ multiplex PCR, and the TCRdb table lists in-frame clones only, not all of them. The data contain under 2,000,000 clones, around 96% of them singletons. Terminally differentiated effector memory CD45RA+ cells were excluded by CCR7 positive selection of CD45RO-negative cells. This chain joins TRBV27 and TRBJ2-5; the D is unclear. The TCR comes from a man between 18 and 29 years old in good health. Input material: naive CD8+ T cells sorted from blood. The CDR3 nucleotides are TGTGCCAGCAGTTTTCACCCGGTGGTAGAGACCCAGTACTTC. Translating gives CASSFHPVVETQYF.